This is a list of T cell receptor beta chains from one sample in a study of metastatic and nonmetastatic thyroid tumors. TCRdb ran MiXCR on the PCR reads. The sample contains about 33,000 clones, more than 15% of which appear only once. The specimen sequenced was blood. These receptors all come from a female donor with papillary thyroid cancer or a benign thyroid nodule (not recorded which). Some clones in this sample may be carry-over from other donors' samples. Each CDR3 is given with its conserved first and last residue. Fields, in order: D gene, clone size, V gene, J gene, CDR3 DNA, CDR3 protein. D genes are given only for firm matches. Rows may omit the clone size; those that give it use once, few, many or a size class.

.	many	TRBV3-1	TRBJ1-6	TGTGCCAGCAGCCGTGACGTCACCCTCCACTTT	CASSRDVTLHF
.	many	TRBV19	TRBJ2-6	TGTGCCACACTTTCTGGGGCCAACGTCCTGACTTTC	CATLSGANVLTF
TRBD1	.	TRBV10-3	TRBJ1-5	TGTGCCATCAGTGCCGCAGGGGGCACCCGGTATAGCAATCAGCCCCAGCATTTT	CAISAAGGTRYSNQPQHF
.	many	TRBV6-4	TRBJ2-5	TGTGCCAGCAGTGACTCGAGACCCGGACGCCTGGACTTCGAGACCCAGTACTTC	CASSDSRPGRLDFETQYF
TRBD2	many	TRBV9	TRBJ2-7	TGTGCCAGCAGCGTAGATGGACTAGCGGGGAACTACGAGCAGTACTTC	CASSVDGLAGNYEQYF
TRBD1	.	TRBV19	TRBJ1-5	TGTGCCACCTCGGACAGGGAAAATCAGCCCCAGCATTTT	CATSDRENQPQHF
.	many	TRBV12-3/TRBV12-4	TRBJ1-1	TGTGCCAGCAGTTTTGGGGACACTGAAGCTTTCTTT	CASSFGDTEAFF
.	few	TRBV28	TRBJ1-1	TGTGCCAGCAGTAACCTACTGATTGAAGCTTTCTTT	CASSNLLIEAFF
TRBD1	.	TRBV6-1	TRBJ1-1	TGTGCCAGCAGTGAACCGGGACAGTGGGCGACTGAAGCTTTTTTT	CASSEPGQWATEAFF
.	many	TRBV30	TRBJ2-7	TGTGCCTGGAGTCCTTCAAAGGAGCAGTACTTC	CAWSPSKEQYF
TRBD2	.	TRBV4-1	TRBJ2-7	TGCGCCAGCAGCCTGAGAGTGACTAGCGGGAGCTACGAGCAGTACTTC	CASSLRVTSGSYEQYF
TRBD1	many	TRBV5-1	TRBJ1-3	TGCGCCAGCAGCTCGACGGGACAGGGGGCTGGAAACACCATATATTTT	CASSSTGQGAGNTIYF
.	many	TRBV6-5	TRBJ1-1	TGTGCCAGCAGTTACTCGACCGACAGCGAGAGAACGGCTTTCTTT	CASSYSTDSERTAFF
.	.	TRBV12-3/TRBV12-4	TRBJ2-7	TGTGCCATCACCTTAGACGGCGTCTACGAGCAGTACTTC	CAITLDGVYEQYF
.	many	TRBV28	TRBJ1-1	TGTGCCAGCAGTTTTGCCCTAAACACTGAAGCTTTCTTT	CASSFALNTEAFF
TRBD2	many	TRBV20-1	TRBJ2-1	TGCAGTGCTAGAGATCCCCCCCGGGAGGTCCTCTACAATGAGCAGTTCTTC	CSARDPPREVLYNEQFF
.	many	TRBV5-4	TRBJ1-2	TGTGCCAGCAGCTTGGAGCCAGATCAGACCTACTACACCTTC	CASSLEPDQTYYTF
.	many	TRBV12-3/TRBV12-4	TRBJ2-1	TGTGCCAGCAGTTTTATCGCCATCAATGAGCAGTTCTTC	CASSFIAINEQFF
.	.	TRBV19	TRBJ1-3	TGTGCCAGTAGTATAGACCTATCTGGAAACACAATATATTTT	CASSIDLSGNTIYF
.	.	TRBV20-1	TRBJ1-6	TGCAGTGCTAGAAGGGACATTTATAATTCACCCCTCCACTTT	CSARRDIYNSPLHF
.	many	TRBV11-1	TRBJ1-3	TGTGCCAGCAGCCCGGCTTTGGACGGAACTGGAAACACCATATATTTT	CASSPALDGTGNTIYF
.	many	TRBV5-1	TRBJ2-3	TGCGCCAGCAGCTTTTCCAGAAGCACAGATACGCAGTATTTT	CASSFSRSTDTQYF
.	.	TRBV11-2	TRBJ2-3	TGTGCCAGCAGCCCATCTCGATTTGTCGGCGCAGATACGCAGTATTTT	CASSPSRFVGADTQYF
.	few	TRBV11-1	TRBJ2-3	TGTGCCAGCAGCCCATATTCGCTATCGGGAGTCACAGATACGCAGTATTTT	CASSPYSLSGVTDTQYF
.	many	TRBV6-1	TRBJ1-3	TGTGCCAGCAGACAGGGTCGGGAACCTGGAAACACCATATATTTT	CASRQGREPGNTIYF
TRBD2	medium-sized	TRBV28	TRBJ2-1	TGTGCCAGCAGTCGAGGAGCTAGCGGGGGGATATCCTACAATGAGCAGTTCTTC	CASSRGASGGISYNEQFF
TRBD1	.	TRBV6-2/TRBV6-3	TRBJ1-2	TGTGCCAGCAGTTACTCTGGTGGTACCTGGACAGGGACTAACTATGGCTACACCTTC	CASSYSGGTWTGTNYGYTF
TRBD1	.	TRBV20-1	TRBJ1-5	TGCAGTGCTAGAGCCGTCCAGGGGGGCGCGAATCAGCCCCAGCATTTT	CSARAVQGGANQPQHF